This entry features one T cell receptor beta chain sequence. Its specificity is unknown. This entry comes from a study of T-cell memory formation after mild COVID-19. Background on the study: The two donors had largely donor-specific TCR clusters. Whole-study findings and limits: The study found contracting CD4+ clones mainly in CM and EM and contracting CD8+ clones in EMRA. Clones contracting over day 15 to 85 were CD4/CD8 balanced, with later expanders leaning CD4+.

V was pared by 7 bases and J by 0 bases, with 10 bases of the junction left unmatched. This CDR3 comprises 17 residues. Germline V gene sequence: CDR1 MNHEY, CDR2 SVGEGT. A 5'RACE reaction primed in the constant segment made cDNA libraries of TCR alpha and TCR beta, and these carried sample barcodes and UMIs. MiXCR was run by TCRdb on the 5' RACE reads, yielding one entry per CDR3 protein. This table holds about 470,000 distinct CDR3 sequences, 15% to 20% found once. The chain joins TRBV6-2 or TRBV6-3 to TRBJ1-5, with 9 bases aligning to TRBD1. The receptor comes from an adult woman who had mild COVID-19 (a few samples of this study predate the infection). Cell type and time point are not known. The specimen was PBMCs or a T cell subset sorted from them (not recorded which). CDR3 sequence (DNA): TGTGCCAGCACCGCTACAGGGGGCTCCTATAGCAATCAGCCCCAGCATTTT. Amino acid sequence: CASTATGGSYSNQPQHF.